This T cell receptor (beta chain) was sequenced during a study of cytomegalovirus exposure and HLA in healthy donors. Profiled with immunoSEQ multiplex PCR; TCRdb holds only in-frame clones, not every one. The sample consists of about 250,000 clones, about 83% of them appearing once. Germline assignment: CDR1 MNHNY and CDR2 SVGAGI (reference sequence). J was trimmed by 6 bases and V by 6 bases; bases with no gene match: 4. CDR3 length: 12 amino acids. Points from the study as a whole: Cytomegalovirus-associated TCR beta chains were listed, numbering 150 to 200.

These donors were members of the approximately 110-subject validation cohort, a group separate from the roughly 670-subject first cohort. A note on this clone: The antigen is not known.

Sequencing used PBMCs. The chain combines TRBV6-6 with TRBJ1-1; 7 nucleotides match TRBD1. The sequence came from a man younger than 35 in good health and CMV-seronegative. DNA for the CDR3: TGTGCCAGCAGAACAGGGGTCTCTGAAGCTTTCTTT. Encoded protein: CASRTGVSEAFF.